A single sample gave rise to the 7 T cell receptor beta chains below, sequenced in a study of blood T cells in healthy people across ages. Using a J-beta primer mix together with a sample-barcoded 5' primer, a second PCR was run for roughly 6 to 11 cycles. In TCRdb, the 5' RACE reads were re-called with MiXCR into one record per CDR3 protein. Of about 780,000 distinct CDR3 sequences in the sample, around 45% were seen once. The sample comprised blood. The receptors derive from a man older than 75 in good health.

As to this clonotype: One end of the junction fails to match germline, which may point to a read error. The chain combines TRBV12-3 or TRBV12-4 with TRBJ2-3; 7 bases are shared with TRBD2. The CDR3 loop spans 15 amino acids. Here the CDR3 reads CASSGRGVHTDAQYF. For the CDR3, the DNA is TGTGCCAGCAGCGGCCGGGGGGTACACACAGATGCGCAGTATTTT.

The chain uses TRBV4-3 and TRBJ2-1, with D hard to call. This CDR3 has 15 residues. V lost 0 bases to trimming and J lost 6 bases, with 12 bases between them. The germline CDR1 and CDR2 sequences are LGHNA and YSLEER. CDR3 sequence reads: CASSQDIPPVNEQFF. The CDR3 DNA reads as TGCGCCAGCAGCCAAGATATACCCCCTGTCAATGAGCAGTTCTTC.

The rearrangement links TRBV12-3 or TRBV12-4 to TRBJ1-1, with D possibly TRBD1 on 6 matching bases. The V end lost 6 bases, the J end lost 2 bases, and 13 bases lay between the germline ends. The length of the CDR3 is 14 residues. Here the CDR3 DNA reads TGTGCCAGCAGCGGGACATTTCCTAACACTGAAGCTTTCTTT. Amino acid sequence: CASSGTFPNTEAFF.

This clonotype was recorded many times. The chain combines TRBV7-9 with TRBJ2-1; 9 bases align to TRBD2. The germline CDR1 and CDR2 sequences are SEHNR and FQNEAQ (reference sequence). V shed 5 bases, J shed 1 base, and the junction held 6 bases outside the gene matches. The CDR3 runs 16 residues. CDR3: CASSIYSGSSYNEQFF. The CDR3 coding sequence is TGTGCCAGCAGCATCTATAGCGGGAGTTCCTACAATGAGCAGTTCTTC. Looking up the rest from reference TRBV7-9 and TRBJ2-1 gives the full variable domain: DTGVSQNPRHKITKRGQNVTFRCDPISEHNRLYWYRQTLGQGPEFLTYFQNEAQLEKSRLLSDRFSAERPKGSFSTLEIQRTEQGDSAMYLCASSIYSGSSYNEQFFGPGTRLTVL.

This clonotype was detected only a few times. V usage is TRBV11-3 and J usage is TRBJ2-3; no reliable D call. Germline-derived CDR1 and CDR2 are SGHNT and YENEEA. Trimming took off 4 bases at V and 2 bases at J, with 10 bases between the two ends. CDR3 length: 14 residues. CDR3 in DNA: TGTGCCAGCAGCTCTCGGACCTTCACAGATACGCAGTATTTT. It yields the protein CASSSRTFTDTQYF.

The J gene is TRBJ2-7, the V gene TRBV7-2; tentatively, D is TRBD1 (7 bases). V was trimmed by 7 bases and J by 7 bases, leaving 17 bases between them. The germline V gene encodes CDR1 SGHTA and CDR2 FQGNSA. This CDR3 spans 13 amino acids. CDR3 loop: CASTRGVLDEQYF. As DNA, the CDR3 is TGTGCCAGCACCAGGGGGGTGCTCGATGAGCAGTACTTC.

The chain employs TRBV3-1 and TRBJ1-2; D remains unclear. The length of the CDR3 is 15 residues. V lost 4 bases, J lost 4 bases, and 16 bases lay in between. Germline V gene data show CDR1 as LGHDT and CDR2 as YNNKEL (reference sequence). The CDR3: CASSPNNMGIYGYTF. The CDR3 nucleotides read TGTGCCAGCAGCCCGAACAACATGGGGATCTATGGCTACACCTTC.